This entry is about one T cell receptor (beta chain). This receptor's antigen is unknown. Per-base qualities were not stored, and no clone one base away is much larger. This sample was included in a study of T cell repertoires in cytomegalovirus infection (dated by TCRdb to the late 2010s). Background for the entire study: Recently identified HLA-C-restricted CMV epitopes, whose presentation resists viral immunomodulation, were targeted by peptide stimulations together with well-studied HLA-B-restricted epitopes. Because public TCR beta signatures pointed to carriage of CMV infection together with the matching HLA type, the HLA type of each donor mattered for the analysis.

The treatment or condition label for this specimen denotes: in vitro stimulation with specific CMV peptide epitopes to enrich CMV-specific T cells. Sequencing used an Illumina HiSeq 1500. TCRdb passed the public sequencing reads through fastp at Q25 and MiXCR, retaining productive beta sequences. CDR3 protein duplicates are merged, each entry listing the most common genes and DNA. The sample table shows about 830,000 distinct CDR3 sequences, and 30% to 35% are seen once. 12% of the sample belongs to the ten largest clones. The trim is 3 bases for V and 5 bases for J, with a gap of 16 bases between the germline ends. From the germline V gene (reference sequence), CDR1 is SEHNR and CDR2 is FQNEAQ. Including the terminal cysteine and phenylalanine, the CDR3 comprises 15 residues. This entry keeps only the CDR3 DNA: 45 bases, framed from base 1. What the work shows at the level of the full study, not this receptor alone: In the ex vivo response, HLA-C-restricted CMV-specific TCR beta clonotypes were dominant, and in two of eight donors the single most frequent clonotype came from this HLA-C-restricted group. In both this cohort and an independent roughly 350-donor cohort, the cumulative frequency of public TCR beta family members distinguished carriers of CMV infection plus the relevant HLA type.

This receptor chain uses TRBV7-9 and TRBJ1-1; a weak D assignment points to TRBD1 (6 bases agree). This specimen was cultured CD8+ T cells from PBMCs, taken from culture after CMV antigen stimulation. This sequence originates from a human donor in good health (CMV status not recorded). Some clones in this sample may be carry-over from other donors' samples. DNA sequence: TGTGCCAGCAGCTTTGGGGGTCAGGGGCGGACTGAAGCTTTCTTT. Its protein is CASSFGGQGRTEAFF.